The T cell receptor beta chain described here comes from a study of tumor-infiltrating lymphocytes in primary liver carcinoma. Across the study: Patients included men and women of 30 to 69 years. These were node-negative, non-metastatic T1-T3 tumors of about 4.2 to 11 cm. Study-wide results and limits: Pairs of tumor regions overlapped more than tumor-adjacent and tumor-blood pairs did.

Total RNA amounting to 450 to 550 ng was the source from which TCR beta cDNA was made with a constant-region primer. Sequencing libraries for TCR beta derived from three nested multiplex PCR rounds that used slightly modified ARM-PCR. TRBV1-TRBV30 forward and Cbeta reverse primers drove the first two roughly 9-cycle rounds. TCRdb independently ran MiXCR on the multiplex PCR reads; one entry per CDR3 protein. Of fewer than 110,000 distinct CDR3 sequences in the sample, more than 65% were seen once. This CDR3 has 13 residues. Germline CDR1 reads GTSNPN; CDR2 reads SVGIG (reference sequence). Points on this clonotype: Its specificity is unknown. This clone may be a read error of a much larger clone one base away.

For each extraction, RNA and DNA were obtained together from about 21-30 mg of unsorted bulk tissue. This rearrangement joins TRBV30 to TRBJ1-5, with D uncertain. The clonotype originates from an older woman with primary liver carcinoma and hepatitis B virus infection. The sample consisted of liver tumor tissue from sampling region 2. Subset: tumor region T2, inferior pole. CDR3 in amino acids: CAWRVGSNHPQHF. CDR3 nucleotide sequence: TGTGCCTGGAGAGTCGGTAGCAATCATCCCCAGCATTTT.